These 28 T cell receptor beta chains share one sample of origin, sequenced in a study of shared clonotypes between healthy human individuals. Using immunoSEQ multiplex PCR, the repertoire was profiled, and TCRdb retains in-frame clones only, with some absent. The table shows 1,100,000 or so clones, with around 78% occurring only once. The sequenced sample was memory CD4+ T cells from PBMCs. The subset here: CD45RA-negative fraction. The receptors shown here come from a man aged 18 to 30 in good health. Some clones in this sample may be carry-over from other donors' samples.

About this clone: Other DNA variants within this sample encode the same CDR3. This chain links TRBV5-1 with TRBJ1-3, with a tentative D call TRBD1 (6 bases). V shed 1 base and J shed 0 bases, with 8 bases lying between them. Looked up from germline, CDR1 is SGHRS and CDR2 is YFSETQ. The CDR3 length is 15 residues. The CDR3: CASSLQGSSGNTIYF. CDR3 in DNA: TGCGCCAGCAGCTTGCAGGGGTCCTCTGGAAACACCATATATTTT.

This chain connects TRBV7-2 to TRBJ2-1; the match to TRBD2 covers 9 bases. V was clipped by 8 bases and J by 8 bases; unmatched bases: 7. The CDR3 has 13 residues. Looked up from germline, CDR1 is SGHTA and CDR2 is FQGNSA. CDR3 sequence reads: CASGREGLDEQFF. In DNA form, the CDR3 reads TGTGCCAGCGGGCGGGAGGGCCTCGATGAGCAGTTCTTC.

About this clone itself: The same CDR3 can be traced to other DNA sequences in this sample. This sequence joins TRBV7-2 and TRBJ2-5; TRBD1 is a possible D gene (5 bases). The CDR3 loop spans 15 amino acids. Germline V gene lookup returns CDR1 SGHTA and CDR2 FQGNSA. Trimming pared 1 base from V and 1 base from J, leaving 10 bases between. The CDR3 region is CASSLGGQGQETQYF. The CDR3 nucleotides are TGTGCCAGCAGCTTAGGTGGGCAGGGCCAAGAGACCCAGTACTTC.

The rearrangement links TRBV7-9 to TRBJ2-2; TRBD1 might be the D (6 bases). V lost 5 bases and J 4 bases, leaving 14 bases between the germline ends. The CDR3 covers 15 residues. The germline V gene has CDR1 SEHNR and CDR2 FQNEAQ (reference sequence). CDR3 loop: CASSHRVGSTGELFF. CDR3 DNA sequence: TGTGCCAGCAGCCACAGGGTTGGGAGCACCGGGGAGCTGTTTTTT.

The rearrangement uses TRBV6-5 and TRBJ2-7; perhaps TRBD2 as D (5 bases). This CDR3 spans 12 amino acids. Trimming pared 0 bases from V and 6 bases from J, leaving 6 bases between. Germline loops: CDR1 MNHEY, CDR2 SVGAGI. In DNA, the CDR3 is TGTGCCAGCAGTTACTCACTAGGCGAGCAGTACTTC. This codes for CASSYSLGEQYF.

V gene TRBV11-3 combines with J gene TRBJ1-3, with TRBD1 matching 7 bases. CDR3 length equals 15 residues. The V gene's germline CDR1 is SGHNT and CDR2 YENEEA. V was pared by 5 bases and J by 2 bases, with 6 bases of the junction left unmatched. The CDR3 region is CASSDRALTGNTIYF. The CDR3 nucleotides are TGTGCCAGCAGCGACAGGGCCCTCACTGGAAACACCATATATTTT. The full variable domain, with the rest looked up from reference TRBV11-3 and TRBJ1-3, is EAGVVQSPRYKIIEKKQPVAFWCNPISGHNTLYWYLQNLGQGPELLIRYENEEAVDDSQLPKDRFSAERLKGVDSTLKIQPAELGDSAVYLCASSDRALTGNTIYFGEGSWLTVV.

This clone was seen a single time. The same CDR3 also results from other DNA sequences found in this sample. The rearrangement joins TRBV18 to TRBJ1-3; D remains unclear. The germline CDR1 and CDR2 sequences are KGHSH and LQKENI. The V gene lost 2 bases and the J gene lost 4 bases, with 3 bases spanning the gap. This CDR3 contains 12 residues. CDR3 nucleotide sequence: TGTGCCAGCTCACCAACGGGAAACACCATATATTTT. Encoded protein: CASSPTGNTIYF.

The rearrangement links TRBV7-2 to TRBJ2-3; 12 nucleotides agree with TRBD1. The CDR3 loop spans 16 amino acids. Per the germline V gene, CDR1 is SGHTA and CDR2 is FQGNSA. V shed 5 bases and J 4 bases; nucleotides not matched to a gene: 7. In DNA form, the CDR3 reads TGTGCCAGCAGCACCGGGGACAGGGGGCAAGCAGATACGCAGTATTTT. Amino acid sequence: CASSTGDRGQADTQYF.

This clone was detected a few times. V gene TRBV29-1 combines with J gene TRBJ1-1; no reliable D call. CDR1 is SQVTM, CDR2 ANQGSEA, per germline. The CDR3 has 11 amino acids. V shed 7 bases and J shed 11 bases, with 17 bases lying between them. The CDR3 here is CSAVPREVAFF. For the CDR3, the DNA is TGCAGCGCCGTTCCTAGGGAAGTGGCTTTCTTT. Based on the CDR3 plus reference TRBV29-1 and TRBJ1-1, the full variable domain is SAVISQKPSRDICQRGTSLTIQCQVDSQVTMMFWYRQQPGQSLTLIATANQGSEATYESGFVIDKFPISRPNLTFSTLTVSNMSPEDSSIYLCSAVPREVAFFGQGTRLTVV.

This chain links TRBV30 with TRBJ2-5; perhaps TRBD1 as D (6 bases). The CDR3 totals 13 residues. V lost 3 bases and J 1 base, leaving 9 bases between the germline ends. Germline values: CDR1 GTSNPN, CDR2 SVGIG (reference sequence). The CDR3 nucleotides are TGTGCCTGGAGGGGCAGGGGCCAAGAGACCCAGTACTTC. Protein: CAWRGRGQETQYF.

This clone was seen a few times. The DNA of the CDR3 is TGTGCCAGCGGATCTCCGGCGGGAGGGCCCTTTAACATTCAGTACTTC. Translating it yields CASGSPAGGPFNIQYF. The gene calls are TRBV28 and TRBJ2-4, with 9 bases aligning to TRBD2. V shed 8 bases and J 7 bases; nucleotides not matched to a gene: 15. This CDR3 region has 16 residues. CDR1 is MDHEN and CDR2 is SYDVKM in the germline V gene.

The V call is TRBV19, the J call TRBJ1-1; 8 bases agree with TRBD1. J gave up 5 bases and V 2 bases, and 10 bases lay outside the gene matches. Per the germline V gene, CDR1 is LNHDA and CDR2 is SQIVND (reference sequence). This CDR3 is 16 amino acids long. The CDR3 DNA reads as TGTGCCAGTAGTATAATTCAGGGGGCACTTAGGACTGAAGCTTTCTTT. Translating gives CASSIIQGALRTEAFF. The full variable domain, in which reference TRBV19 and TRBJ1-1 provide the parts outside the CDR3, is DGGITQSPKYLFRKEGQNVTLSCEQNLNHDAMYWYRQDPGQGLRLIYYSQIVNDFQKGDIAEGYSVSREKKESFPLTVTSAQKNPTAFYLCASSIIQGALRTEAFFGQGTRLTVV.

The J gene is TRBJ2-2, the V gene TRBV13; 8 bases are a match to TRBD2. The J segment lost 1 base and the V segment lost 4 bases, leaving 8 bases of the junction unmatched. The CDR3 is made up of 17 amino acids. Per the germline V gene, CDR1 is PRHDT and CDR2 is FYEKMQ (reference sequence). DNA for the CDR3: TGTGCCAGCAGCTCCGAGGGGACTAGACGGAACACCGGGGAGCTGTTTTTT. It encodes CASSSEGTRRNTGELFF.

The chain is built from TRBV7-9 and TRBJ1-1, with 8 bases fitting TRBD1. The CDR3 is 13 residues long. With V trimmed by 8 bases and J by 0 bases, 2 bases remained unmatched. The germline gives CDR1 SEHNR, CDR2 FQNEAQ (reference sequence). The CDR3 bases are TGTGCCAGCCGGGACAGGATGAACACTGAAGCTTTCTTT. Translated: CASRDRMNTEAFF.

Details on this clone: The identical CDR3 is also encoded by other nucleotide sequences in the sample. The chain couples TRBV10-3 to TRBJ2-3, with 8 bases fitting TRBD1. There are 15 residues in the CDR3. The germline CDR1 and CDR2 sequences are ENHRY and SYGVKD. With 5 bases clipped from V and 1 base from J, the junction kept 5 bases outside the gene matches. The CDR3 sequence: CAISRGQGGTDTQYF. CDR3 DNA: TGTGCCATCAGTCGAGGACAGGGCGGCACAGATACGCAGTATTTT.

Comments on this clone: A read error may explain this, as a much larger clone is one base away. This CDR3 is also generated by other DNA sequences in the sample. The rearrangement links TRBV7-9 to TRBJ1-1; 7 nucleotides agree with TRBD1. The CDR3 loop spans 13 amino acids. V trimming: 5 bases; J trimming: 1 base; junction bases outside the gene matches: 1. The germline CDR1 and CDR2 sequences are SEHNR and FQNEAQ (reference sequence). CDR3 loop: CASSRQGNTEAFF. As DNA, the CDR3 is TGTGCCAGCAGCAGACAGGGGAACACTGAAGCTTTCTTT.

This clone was seen repeatedly, ten times or more. V gene TRBV6-5 combines with J gene TRBJ2-1, with 11 nucleotides matching TRBD2. The CDR3 sequence is 16 residues long. Germline V gives CDR1 MNHEY, CDR2 SVGAGI. J gave up 8 bases and V 4 bases, and 10 bases lay outside the gene matches. CDR3 in DNA: TGTGCCAGCAGTTCCTCCACTAGCGGGAGCAGGTATGAGCAGTTCTTC. Protein product: CASSSSTSGSRYEQFF.

This clone was picked up many times. The V call is TRBV5-4, the J call TRBJ1-2; maybe TRBD1 (6 bases). This CDR3 has 14 residues. Trimming removed 4 bases from V and 4 bases from J, with 14 bases in between. Germline CDR1 reads SGHNT; CDR2 reads YYREEE (reference sequence). CDR3 DNA: TGTGCCAGCAGCCTAAAAACAGGGATCTATGGCTACACCTTC. Encoded protein: CASSLKTGIYGYTF.

This chain joins TRBV5-1 and TRBJ2-7, with a weak D call TRBD2 (6 bases). Germline V lookup: CDR1 SGHRS, CDR2 YFSETQ. V was pared by 3 bases and J by 6 bases, with 13 bases between. The CDR3 spans 13 residues. The CDR3: CASSSQEGGEQYF. The CDR3 nucleotides are TGCGCCAGCAGCTCCCAGGAGGGAGGCGAGCAGTACTTC.

The rearrangement links TRBV19 to TRBJ1-1; 7 bases agree with TRBD1. Per germline, CDR1 LNHDA and CDR2 SQIVND (reference sequence). This CDR3 spans 18 amino acids. V dropped 2 bases and J dropped 5; count of bases not matched to a gene: 17. The CDR3 DNA sequence: TGTGCCAGTAGTATAAGGGACAGCCTCCTAGGGATATCGACTGAAGCTTTCTTT. Protein product: CASSIRDSLLGISTEAFF. The whole variable domain, remainder taken from reference TRBV19 and TRBJ1-1, is DGGITQSPKYLFRKEGQNVTLSCEQNLNHDAMYWYRQDPGQGLRLIYYSQIVNDFQKGDIAEGYSVSREKKESFPLTVTSAQKNPTAFYLCASSIRDSLLGISTEAFFGQGTRLTVV.

This clone was recorded a few times. The chain employs TRBV7-3 and TRBJ2-1; 16 nucleotides line up with TRBD2. Germline lookup yields CDR1 SGHTA and CDR2 FQGTGA. The CDR3 is made up of 18 amino acids. V lost 3 bases to trimming and J lost 7 bases; unmatched junction nucleotides: 9. The DNA of the CDR3 is TGTGCCAGCAGCTTCCACGGGACTAGCGGGAGGGCCGGGAATGAGCAGTTCTTC. It codes for CASSFHGTSGRAGNEQFF. The full variable domain, with the rest looked up from reference TRBV7-3 and TRBJ2-1, is GAGVSQTPSNKVTEKGKYVELRCDPISGHTALYWYRQSLGQGPEFLIYFQGTGAADDSGLPNDRFFAVRPEGSVSTLKIQRTERGDSAVYLCASSFHGTSGRAGNEQFFGPGTRLTVL.

This clone was observed once. This chain links TRBV5-6 with TRBJ1-1; D remains unclear. Looked up from germline, CDR1 is SGHDT and CDR2 is YYEEEE. The CDR3 is 11 residues long. The V end lost 0 bases, the J end lost 10 bases, and 7 bases lay between the germline ends. The CDR3 nucleotides are TGTGCCAGCAGCTTGGACGGAGCAGCTTTCTTT. Encoded protein: CASSLDGAAFF. The variable domain in full, with the rest retrieved from reference TRBV5-6 and TRBJ1-1, is DAGVTQSPTHLIKTRGQQVTLRCSPKSGHDTVSWYQQALGQGPQFIFQYYEEEERQRGNFPDRFSGHQFPNYSSELNVNALLLGDSALYLCASSLDGAAFFGQGTRLTVV.

This chain joins TRBV9 and TRBJ1-5; D not certain. V was shortened by 2 bases and J by 6 bases, with 12 bases between the two germline ends. Per germline, CDR1 SGDLS and CDR2 YYNGEE. This CDR3 contains 14 residues. In DNA, the CDR3 is TGTGCCAGCAGCGTCCGGGCAGAAGTTCAGCCCCAGCATTTT. This sequence encodes CASSVRAEVQPQHF.

The chain links TRBV30 to TRBJ1-2; D is uncertain. The CDR3 runs to 13 residues. The V and J ends lost 3 bases and 8 bases respectively, with 16 bases between them. CDR1 and CDR2 from the germline V gene are GTSNPN and SVGIG (reference sequence). The CDR3 sequence is CAWSMEETGGYTF. The CDR3 bases are TGTGCCTGGAGCATGGAGGAAACTGGGGGCTACACCTTC.

The rearrangement uses TRBV7-9 and TRBJ1-5; 7 positions match TRBD1. V dropped 5 bases and J dropped 7; count of bases not matched to a gene: 8. CDR3 length: 14 amino acids. CDR1 is SEHNR and CDR2 is FQNEAQ in the germline V gene (reference sequence). The CDR3 protein is CASSPRQGSQPQHF. The CDR3 bases are TGTGCCAGCAGCCCCCGACAGGGCTCGCAGCCCCAGCATTTT.

The rearrangement joins TRBV7-2 to TRBJ2-7; TRBD2 agrees at 8 bases. The length of the CDR3 is 15 residues. Germline-derived CDR1 and CDR2 are SGHTA and FQGNSA. J gave up 2 bases and V 4 bases, and 7 bases lay outside the gene matches. CDR3 coding DNA: TGTGCCAGCAGCTCCCAAGCGGGAGAGACCTACGAGCAGTACTTC. Its protein product is CASSSQAGETYEQYF.

This CDR3 reads CASSLAGTGRTDTQYF. The CDR3 bases are TGTGCCAGCAGTTTAGCCGGGACAGGGCGCACAGATACGCAGTATTTT. This chain uses TRBV2 with TRBJ2-3; 9 bases are shared with TRBD1. This CDR3 has 16 amino acids. V shed 5 bases and J 1 base; nucleotides not matched to a gene: 7. Germline V gene sequence: CDR1 SNHLY, CDR2 FYNNEI.

This clone was counted between two and nine times. The V and J genes are TRBV18 and TRBJ1-3; D call uncertain. The V gene lost 3 bases and the J gene lost 0 bases, with 6 bases spanning the gap. This CDR3 contains 14 residues. CDR1 is KGHSH, CDR2 LQKENI, per germline. The CDR3 coding sequence is TGTGCCAGCTCACCGGGCATCTCTGGAAACACCATATATTTT. This sequence encodes CASSPGISGNTIYF.